The 3 T cell receptor beta chains presented below share a single source sample, sequenced in a study of cytomegalovirus exposure and HLA in healthy donors. Researchers ran the PCR with 60 Vbeta and 13 Jbeta primers. Method: immunoSEQ multiplex PCR; TCRdb's copy keeps in-frame clones and lacks some. The sample carries 120,000 or so clones, roughly four fifths recorded once. Specimen: PBMCs. The receptors were sampled from a man aged 50 to 59 in good health and CMV-seropositive.

V usage is TRBV6-1 and J usage is TRBJ1-6, with D maybe TRBD1 (5 bases). Germline V CDR1 and CDR2: MNHNS, SASEGT. The V gene lost 4 bases and the J gene lost 11 bases, with 18 bases spanning the gap. This CDR3 is 15 amino acids long. CDR3: CASSAVGQGYTPLHF. The CDR3 nucleotides read TGTGCCAGCAGTGCAGTGGGGCAGGGATATACACCCCTCCACTTT.

V usage is TRBV4-1 and J usage is TRBJ2-1; 7 nucleotides match TRBD2. Per the germline V gene, CDR1 is MGHRA and CDR2 is YSYEKL. The CDR3 spans 15 residues. Losses at the gene ends were 6 bases for V and 7 bases for J; bases not matched to a gene: 12. The CDR3 DNA follows: TGCGCCAGCAGACTCGTAGGACTAGAAGATAATGAGCAGTTCTTC. This encodes CASRLVGLEDNEQFF.

This clone appeared a single time. This sequence joins TRBV9 and TRBJ2-3; D is ambiguous. Germline V lookup: CDR1 SGDLS, CDR2 YYNGEE. The CDR3 runs to 14 residues. The V and J ends lost 3 bases and 2 bases respectively, with 10 bases between them. DNA of the CDR3: TGTGCCAGCAGCGGGTATGACAACACAGATACGCAGTATTTT. Translation: CASSGYDNTDTQYF.